The TCR beta chain described here comes from a study of T cells after somatic rescue of genetic block (dated by TCRdb to the early 2020s). About the investigation overall: What the study looked at was long-term robustness, specifically in a T-cell system that came about through somatic rescue of a genetic block in T-cell development.

From its cysteine to its phenylalanine, the CDR3 spans 11 amino acids. Only the CDR3 DNA is retained, 33 bases long and in frame from the first base. V lost 3 bases and J lost 4 bases; the stretch between them is 3 bases long. The germline V gene encodes CDR1 SQVTM and CDR2 ANQGSEA. In the case of this clone: It has no known antigen specificity. No base-level quality is on record; no much larger clone is a single base apart.

The library relied on the immunoSEQ multiplex PCR assay. TCRdb took this table from immuneACCESS and kept in-frame rearrangements with V and J called. Such tables lack part of the clones; where checked against another copy, unresolved V genes explain under half of the gap, and the rest is unexplained. The sample table contains tens of thousands of clones; only one count was recorded for 85% to 95% of them. The ten largest make up 2.9% of the sample. The chain is encoded by TRBV29-1 joined to TRBJ2-2; the D gene cannot be resolved reliably. This clonotype originated in a man aged 40-50 years. Input material: peripheral blood mononuclear cells (PBMCs). The CDR3 protein: CSVELTGELFF. The DNA is TGCAGCGTTGAGCTCACCGGGGAGCTGTTTTTT.